This T cell receptor (beta chain) was found in a study of T cells in Graves' hyperthyroidism and ophthalmopathy (dated by TCRdb to about 2019). For the wider study: Peripheral blood was collected at initial diagnosis, before any treatment. TCR V-J signatures able to tell the groups apart were searched for in a discovery cohort of 100 patients, of whom more than 40 had Graves' ophthalmopathy and around 57 had stable Graves' hyperthyroidism. An independent validation cohort of around 19 hyperthyroidism patients and about 16 patients who later progressed to ophthalmopathy tested prospective prediction of ophthalmopathy. For training and testing, the 100 or so patients in the discovery cohort were randomly divided in a 7:3 ratio. In more than 5 Graves' hyperthyroidism patients, the study also compared T-cell repertoires from thyroid tissue with T-cell repertoires from blood. After sampling, hyperthyroidism patients received methimazole starting at 30 mg daily, and ophthalmopathy patients received high-dose intravenous methylprednisolone. According to the paper, TCR Vbeta CDR3 sequencing was carried out on around 140 peripheral blood samples, which came from fewer than 50 ophthalmopathy, about 75 hyperthyroidism and some 17 progressor patients.

Ends trimmed: V by 9 bases, J by 3 bases; bases unmatched to a gene: 10. The germline V gene (reference sequence) specifies MNHEY as CDR1 and SMNVEV as CDR2. Including cysteine and phenylalanine, the CDR3 has 15 amino acids. Solely the CDR3 DNA is kept, with 45 bases framed from the first base. Summary of the overall study and its limitations: Sample size was not statistically predetermined, and investigators were not blinded to group allocation. In cross-validation, a model built on a 13 V-J signature told ophthalmopathy apart from stable hyperthyroidism with approximately 90% sensitivity and about 81% specificity, and in testing the same model reached 80%/75%. In validation, progression to ophthalmopathy was predicted by the model with approximately 67% sensitivity and roughly 72% specificity, a median of approximately 7.1 months before onset. Most expanded thyroid clonotypes (frequency above 0.001) were also detected in blood, a finding suggesting that blood repertoires may reflect thyroid immune responses.

The TCR beta CDR3 regions were amplified from the RNA transcripts. A first-round RT-PCR of the TCR CDR3 used the HTBI primer set with the Qiagen OneStep RT-PCR kit. A second multiplex PCR round built the libraries, followed by size selection and purification. The libraries were sequenced on an Illumina HiSeq2000 using paired-end 100 bp reads. The authors processed their data as follows. SOAPnuke was used to process the raw data, with reads discarded if the reads contained adapters or uncalled bases, had a mean Phred below 15, or lacked an exact constant-primer or identifier match. High-quality paired reads were merged using COPE v1.2.5, and each unique nucleotide sequence was defined as a clonotype. MiTCR v1.1 was used to align the clonotypes against IMGT TRBV, TRBD and TRBJ reference segments. The analysis included only V-J combinations with a frequency above 0.0001, which together covered roughly 99% of the repertoires. The TCS score was defined as F50 (clonal expansion) divided by E x V (chaos), with BLOSUM62-based TCRdist calculated between CDR3 peptides within each V-J. Welch's t-statistics and random forest reduced fewer than 600 V-J features to around 14, which were used in a naive Bayes classifier (R e1071). TCRdb handled the public reads itself, with Q25 trimming in fastp and clone calling in MiXCR, and kept productive beta chains. Each CDR3 protein gets just one entry, which takes the most common genes and DNA from the rows behind it. TCRdb, rather than the study authors, made the V and J calls. In all, the sample holds around 570,000 distinct CDR3 sequences, and 15% to 20% of those were seen once. Over 45% of the sample rests with the top ten.

In the ophthalmopathy patients, disease was moderately to severely active, with a Clinical Activity Score of 3 or more, a NOSPECS grade of 4 or more, and a duration of less than 3 months. Patients with uncontrolled infections, other autoimmune diseases, pregnancy or lactation were excluded. Diagnoses were based on clinical symptoms, serum thyroxine and TRAb, thyroid ultrasound and orbital computed tomography. Ficoll-Paque density gradient centrifugation was used to isolate PBMCs from around 10 ml of fresh peripheral blood. Total RNA was extracted using Trizol reagent, and RNA quality was assessed on an Agilent 2100 Bioanalyzer. This clonotype was picked up many times. Its target antigen remains unknown. Per-nucleotide qualities are absent, and no much larger clonotype sits a single base away.

This sequence was found in a man aged 35-49 years with Graves' ophthalmopathy. The chain is encoded by TRBV27 joined to TRBJ1-1; TRBD1 lines up with 10 middle nucleotides. Material for sequencing was blood. The encoded CDR3 is CASRQGARRDTEAFF. The sequence in DNA is TGTGCCAGTAGACAGGGGGCCAGGAGGGACACTGAAGCTTTCTTT.